One sample yielded the 26 T cell receptor beta chains listed below, sequenced in a study of long-term antiretroviral therapy in people with HIV. The assay used was immunoSEQ (version v3.0), run at survey level. The method was immunoSEQ multiplex PCR; TCRdb's version includes in-frame clones alone and lacks a portion of them. The sample records about 12,000 clones, around 80% being singletons. Material: unsorted PBMCs, obtained 3.4 years after starting antiretroviral therapy. The receptors originated from a man between 35 and 55 years old with HIV.

This clone showed up just a few times. The rearrangement joins TRBV28 to TRBJ2-6; D not certain. Trimming took off 5 bases at V and 2 bases at J, with 10 bases between the two ends. The CDR3 sequence is 15 residues long. CDR1 is MDHEN and CDR2 is SYDVKM in the germline V gene. The CDR3 is CASSNIGAGANVLTF. CDR3 nucleotide sequence: TGTGCCAGCAGTAATATAGGTGCTGGGGCCAACGTCCTGACTTTC.

This clone was recorded once. The chain combines TRBV29-1 with TRBJ2-7; 8 bases agree with TRBD1. The CDR3 has 12 residues. After removal of 8 bases from V and 3 bases from J, the junction contained 6 bases not matched to a gene. CDR1 is SQVTM, CDR2 ANQGSEA, per germline. The CDR3 sequence: CSIGTGSYEQYF. The CDR3 DNA is TGCAGCATCGGGACAGGCAGCTACGAGCAGTACTTC.

The CDR3 nucleotides are TGTGCCAGCAGAAGAGGGGGGTACGAGCAGTACTTC. Its translation is CASRRGGYEQYF. The chain couples TRBV6-5 to TRBJ2-7; the D call may be TRBD1 or TRBD2 (6 bases each). The length of the CDR3 is 12 residues. Germline-derived CDR1 and CDR2 are MNHEY and SVGAGI. V was trimmed by 6 bases and J by 4 bases, leaving 10 bases between them.

V is TRBV12-5 and J is TRBJ1-2; no clear D gene. There are 11 residues in the CDR3. Trimming stripped 6 bases from V and 1 base from J, with 3 bases between. Germline lookup yields CDR1 LGHNT and CDR2 FRNRAP. CDR3 in amino acids: CASGHNYGYTF. For the CDR3, the DNA is TGTGCTAGTGGACATAACTATGGCTACACCTTC.

V usage is TRBV18 and J usage is TRBJ1-1, with a possible D match to TRBD1 (6 bases). This CDR3 has 13 amino acids. V lost 8 bases, J lost 5 bases, and 15 bases lay in between. Germline assignment: CDR1 KGHSH and CDR2 LQKENI. Here the CDR3 reads CASDGGGWTEAFF. The CDR3 DNA is TGTGCCAGCGATGGAGGGGGTTGGACTGAAGCTTTCTTT.

The V and J genes are TRBV5-6 and TRBJ2-7; TRBD1 is a possible D gene (5 bases). This CDR3 is built from 15 residues. Germline V gene sequence: CDR1 SGHDT, CDR2 YYEEEE. The V end was cut by 4 bases, the J end by 0 bases, with 14 bases between. CDR3 protein: CASSPNRGISYEQYF. The CDR3 bases are TGTGCCAGCAGCCCGAATAGGGGCATCTCCTACGAGCAGTACTTC.

This rearrangement joins TRBV27 to TRBJ1-2, with TRBD1 matching 8 bases. Germline V gene sequence: CDR1 MNHEY, CDR2 SMNVEV (reference sequence). V gave up 0 bases and J gave up 8 bases; unmatched junction bases: 8. The CDR3 covers 15 residues. CDR3 residues: CASSLSPGGAGGYTF. As DNA, the CDR3 is TGTGCCAGCAGTTTATCGCCAGGGGGCGCTGGGGGCTACACCTTC.

This clone occurred a few times. The chain carries TRBV28 and TRBJ2-7; 8 nucleotides line up with TRBD2. Unmatched junction bases numbered 16, after V lost 6 bases and J lost 6 bases. Per the germline V gene, CDR1 is MDHEN and CDR2 is SYDVKM. The length of the CDR3 is 16 residues. CDR3 sequence reads: CASSHALAGPPGEQYF. In DNA form, the CDR3 reads TGTGCCAGCAGCCATGCGCTAGCGGGCCCTCCGGGCGAGCAGTACTTC.

This clone was detected only a few times. The chain recombines TRBV2 with TRBJ2-7; D is possibly TRBD2 (6 bases). CDR3 length: 18 amino acids. V was shortened by 6 bases and J by 4 bases, with 28 bases between the two germline ends. CDR1 is SNHLY and CDR2 is FYNNEI in the germline V gene. For the CDR3, the DNA is TGTGCCAGCAGGCGGGACCGAAAGGGGCCCACGAGTGGTTACGAGCAGTACTTC. Protein sequence: CASRRDRKGPTSGYEQYF.

The J gene is TRBJ2-1, the V gene TRBV9; 10 bases agree with TRBD2. The CDR3 has 15 residues. Germline V CDR1 and CDR2: SGDLS, YYNGEE. V dropped 1 base and J dropped 2; count of bases not matched to a gene: 0. CDR3 sequence reads: CASSVLAGAYNEQFF. The CDR3 region has the DNA TGTGCCAGCAGCGTACTAGCGGGAGCCTACAATGAGCAGTTCTTC.

The rearrangement links TRBV19 to TRBJ1-3, with unresolved D. CDR1 and CDR2 (germline): LNHDA, SQIVND (reference sequence). This CDR3 region has 17 residues. V shed 0 bases and J shed 0 bases, with 12 bases lying between them. The DNA of the CDR3 is TGTGCCAGTAGTATAGACGCCCAGCGCTACTCTGGAAACACCATATATTTT. Translated: CASSIDAQRYSGNTIYF.

This clone is medium-sized. V and J are TRBV7-8 and TRBJ1-2; no clear D. Trimming removed 5 bases from V and 0 bases from J, with 7 bases in between. This CDR3 spans 13 amino acids. Germline loops: CDR1 SGHVS, CDR2 FQNEAQ. CDR3: CASSPGTNYGYTF. The CDR3 DNA follows: TGTGCCAGCAGCCCGGGGACTAACTATGGCTACACCTTC. The variable domain in full, with the rest retrieved from reference TRBV7-8 and TRBJ1-2, is GAGVSQSPRYKVAKRGQDVALRCDPISGHVSLFWYQQALGQGPEFLTYFQNEAQLDKSGLPSDRFFAERPEGSVSTLKIQRTQQEDSAVYLCASSPGTNYGYTFGSGTRLTVV.

DNA of the CDR3: TGTGCCAGCAGCTTAGGCTCATCTTGGCCCGGCAATGAGCAGTTCTTC. It specifies CASSLGSSWPGNEQFF. The chain employs TRBV7-9 and TRBJ2-1; D is uncertain. CDR1 and CDR2 from the germline V gene are SEHNR and FQNEAQ (reference sequence). V was clipped by 1 base and J by 6 bases, with 16 bases between them. There are 16 residues in the CDR3.

This clone was picked up a small number of times. The chain couples TRBV29-1 to TRBJ1-1; D ambiguous. The CDR3 spans 14 residues. CDR1 and CDR2 from the germline V gene are SQVTM and ANQGSEA. The V end was cut by 6 bases, the J end by 1 base, with 15 bases between. CDR3 sequence reads: CSVDLTRGNTEAFF. CDR3 nucleotide sequence: TGCAGCGTCGATCTTACACGGGGGAACACTGAAGCTTTCTTT.

V and J are TRBV28 and TRBJ2-2; D is perhaps TRBD1 or TRBD2 (6 bases each). The germline V gene has CDR1 MDHEN and CDR2 SYDVKM. The germline V and J ends were trimmed by 5 bases and 8 bases, with 21 bases remaining between them. The CDR3 has 16 amino acids. CDR3 region: CASSPAGHTTAGELFF. Written as DNA, the CDR3 is TGTGCCAGCAGTCCTGCGGGACACACGACGGCAGGGGAGCTGTTTTTT.

This sequence joins TRBV28 and TRBJ2-1, with D perhaps TRBD2 (6 bases). Per the germline V gene, CDR1 is MDHEN and CDR2 is SYDVKM. This CDR3 spans 15 amino acids. The ends were cut back, 8 bases at V and 5 bases at J, with 19 bases in the middle. DNA for the CDR3: TGTGCCAGCGGGAGTTTAGGCGGGAATAACAATGAGCAGTTCTTC. It yields the protein CASGSLGGNNNEQFF.

This clone appeared once. The chain joins TRBV7-9 to TRBJ1-6, with 7 nucleotides matching TRBD1. This CDR3 spans 14 amino acids. Trimming cost V 2 bases and J 7 bases; bases outside gene matches: 2. In germline, CDR1 is SEHNR, CDR2 FQNEAQ (reference sequence). Written as DNA, the CDR3 is TGTGCCAGCAGCTTAAAGGGGGCGAATTCACCCCTCCACTTT. Protein sequence: CASSLKGANSPLHF.

Here the CDR3 DNA reads TGTGCCAGCAGCCGAGGCTGGGGACAGTGGGGGAACTACGAGCAGTACTTC. Translated, it gives CASSRGWGQWGNYEQYF. The chain employs TRBV7-6 and TRBJ2-7; 7 bases agree with TRBD1. The length of the CDR3 is 17 residues. The germline CDR1 and CDR2 sequences are SGHVS and FNYEAQ. The J segment lost 3 bases and the V segment lost 5 bases, leaving 16 bases of the junction unmatched.

The J gene is TRBJ2-1, the V gene TRBV11-2, with D possibly being TRBD2 (6 bases). Germline V CDR1 and CDR2: SGHAT, FQNNGV. Trimming stripped 0 bases from V and 4 bases from J, with 16 bases between. The CDR3 runs to 17 residues. CDR3 in DNA: TGTGCCAGCAGCTTAGACCCGGGACTTTCCTTTTACAATGAGCAGTTCTTC. It yields the protein CASSLDPGLSFYNEQFF.

Judged by abundance, this clone is large. The chain is built from TRBV30 and TRBJ1-1, with D perhaps matching TRBD1 (6 bases). Germline CDR1 is GTSNPN and CDR2 is SVGIG (reference sequence). Trimming stripped 6 bases from V and 1 base from J, with 15 bases between. This CDR3 comprises 14 residues. CDR3 amino acids: CACEGGLGNTEAFF. The CDR3 region has the DNA TGTGCCTGTGAGGGGGGCCTAGGGAACACTGAAGCTTTCTTT.

The V and J genes are TRBV7-9 and TRBJ1-5; 8 bases map to TRBD1. With 5 bases clipped from V and 4 bases from J, the junction kept 13 bases outside the gene matches. Germline CDR1 is SEHNR and CDR2 is FQNEAQ (reference sequence). The length of the CDR3 is 17 residues. The CDR3 region is CASSQMEQGAGNQPQHF. Here the CDR3 DNA reads TGTGCCAGCAGCCAAATGGAGCAGGGGGCAGGGAATCAGCCCCAGCATTTT.

This clone was observed a few times. CDR3 in DNA: TGTGCCAGCAGGGCAGGCGTCCCCTATGGCTACACCTTC. Protein product: CASRAGVPYGYTF. The gene calls are TRBV27 and TRBJ1-2; D is ambiguous. Germline assignment: CDR1 MNHEY and CDR2 SMNVEV (reference sequence). The CDR3 runs to 13 residues. Trimming cost V 6 bases and J 4 bases, with 12 bases left between them.

The chain employs TRBV20-1 and TRBJ1-1; D gene unclear. CDR1 is DFQATT and CDR2 is SNEGSKA in the germline V gene (reference sequence). Trimming left V 6 bases short and J 2 bases short, with 7 bases between. CDR3 length: 11 amino acids. CDR3 region: CSANDNTEAFF. The DNA of the CDR3 is TGCAGTGCAAACGACAACACTGAAGCTTTCTTT.

V and J are TRBV19 and TRBJ2-5; D may be TRBD2 (6 bases). The CDR3 length is 14 residues. Germline CDR1 is LNHDA and CDR2 is SQIVND (reference sequence). V shed 10 bases and J shed 4 bases, with 19 bases lying between them. CDR3 in amino acids: CATSGTAGIETQYF. As DNA, the CDR3 is TGTGCCACCAGTGGTACAGCGGGCATAGAGACCCAGTACTTC.

The chain is built from TRBV7-8 and TRBJ2-1; no reliable D call. Germline V lookup: CDR1 SGHVS, CDR2 FQNEAQ. The CDR3 sequence is 15 residues long. Trimming left V 5 bases short and J 5 bases short, with 16 bases between. CDR3 DNA sequence: TGTGCCAGCAGCCCCCGGGTGAGAGAAGACAATGAGCAGTTCTTC. Amino acids: CASSPRVREDNEQFF.

This clone was observed once. This chain connects TRBV7-3 to TRBJ2-2, with D unresolved. This CDR3 has 14 residues. The V end was cut by 2 bases, the J end by 2 bases, with 6 bases between. CDR1 and CDR2 from the germline V gene are SGHTA and FQGTGA. In DNA, the CDR3 is TGTGCCAGCAGCTTAGGCCTAAACACCGGGGAGCTGTTTTTT. It encodes CASSLGLNTGELFF.